Below are 25 T cell receptor beta chains sequenced from a single sample in a study of beta chain features in type 1 diabetes. Points from the study as a whole: Type 1 diabetes patients had TCRB CDR3s that were shorter (moderately but significantly so) in all four CD4+ subsets.

Their antigen targets remain unknown. Expressed TCRB transcripts were sequenced because the isolated RNA had all been reverse transcribed beforehand. Assay: immunoSEQ multiplex PCR; the TCRdb copy retains only in-frame clones and omits some. The table records hundreds of thousands of clones, about an eighth of them present only once. The specimen was naive CD4+ T cells from blood. The receptor source for this set is a man aged 18-30 years with type 1 diabetes.

This clone has just a few counts. V gene TRBV19 combines with J gene TRBJ2-7; no definite D call. Trimming shortened V by 2 bases and J by 0 bases, and 11 bases separated the two germline ends. The CDR3 loop spans 15 amino acids. The germline CDR1 and CDR2 sequences are LNHDA and SQIVND (reference sequence). The CDR3 spells CASSISGPGSYEQYF. The CDR3, as DNA: TGTGCCAGTAGTATATCCGGCCCAGGCTCCTACGAGCAGTACTTC.

This clone was seen only a few times. V is TRBV5-4 and J is TRBJ1-1; TRBD1 matches at 7 bases. The CDR3 totals 14 residues. V gave up 3 bases and J gave up 4 bases; unmatched junction bases: 6. The germline V gene has CDR1 SGHNT and CDR2 YYREEE (reference sequence). For the CDR3, the DNA is TGTGCCAGCAGCTGGGCAGAGGGGGCCACTGAAGCTTTCTTT. As protein: CASSWAEGATEAFF.

This sequence joins TRBV19 and TRBJ2-4; a weak D match, TRBD1 (6 bases). The germline gives CDR1 LNHDA, CDR2 SQIVND (reference sequence). Trimming took off 9 bases at V and 0 bases at J, with 12 bases between the two ends. The CDR3 loop spans 14 amino acids. This CDR3 is CASRTAIAKNIQYF. CDR3 nucleotides: TGTGCCAGCCGGACAGCAATAGCCAAAAACATTCAGTACTTC.

A few counts support this clone. This chain uses TRBV2 with TRBJ1-1, with TRBD1 as a possible D gene (5 bases). The V and J ends lost 5 bases and 0 bases respectively, with 13 bases between them. The CDR3 is made up of 15 amino acids. Looked up from germline, CDR1 is SNHLY and CDR2 is FYNNEI. In DNA, the CDR3 is TGTGCCAGCAGTCAAGGGCAGGGCATGAACACTGAAGCTTTCTTT. Protein sequence: CASSQGQGMNTEAFF.

This clone was seen a few times. The chain recombines TRBV5-1 with TRBJ2-1; 8 positions match TRBD1. V gave up 2 bases and J gave up 12 bases; unmatched junction bases: 10. The CDR3 is 14 amino acids. The germline CDR1 and CDR2 sequences are SGHRS and YFSETQ. The CDR3 here is CASSLGTGQSGQFF. As DNA, the CDR3 is TGCGCCAGCAGCTTAGGGACAGGCCAATCGGGGCAGTTCTTC. The entire variable domain, with the rest obtained from reference TRBV5-1 and TRBJ2-1, is as follows: KAGVTQTPRYLIKTRGQQVTLSCSPISGHRSVSWYQQTPGQGLQFLFEYFSETQRNKGNFPGRFSGRQFSNSRSEMNVSTLELGDSALYLCASSLGTGQSGQFFGPGTRLTVL.

This clone has only a few counts. The V gene is TRBV5-4, the J gene TRBJ2-1; 7 bases line up with TRBD1. The CDR3 spans 17 residues. Trimming cost V 3 bases and J 1 base; bases outside gene matches: 10. In germline, CDR1 is SGHNT, CDR2 YYREEE (reference sequence). CDR3 region: CASSSPILTGSYNEQFF. In DNA, the CDR3 is TGTGCCAGCAGCTCTCCAATATTGACAGGGTCCTACAATGAGCAGTTCTTC.

This sequence joins TRBV30 and TRBJ2-3; D is unresolved. V was pared by 3 bases and J by 7 bases, with 5 bases between. This CDR3 is 10 amino acids long. Germline CDR1 GTSNPN, CDR2 SVGIG (reference sequence). The CDR3 coding sequence is TGTGCCTGGAGAATCAATACGCAGTATTTT. It specifies CAWRINTQYF.

Details on this clone: Within the sample, other DNA sequences also encode this same CDR3. The chain couples TRBV20-1 to TRBJ2-3, with no clear D. CDR1 is DFQATT, CDR2 SNEGSKA, per germline (reference sequence). Between the trimmed V and J ends, which lost 1 base and 4 bases, there was a span of 0 bases. This CDR3 contains 10 residues. The CDR3 DNA reads as TGCAGTGCTAGAGCAGATACGCAGTATTTT. Protein sequence: CSARADTQYF.

The rearrangement joins TRBV29-1 to TRBJ2-1; D ambiguous. V lost 1 base, J lost 4 bases, and 11 bases lay in between. The CDR3 loop spans 14 amino acids. The germline CDR1 and CDR2 sequences are SQVTM and ANQGSEA. CDR3 in amino acids: CSVEGDGVYNEQFF. As DNA, the CDR3 is TGCAGCGTTGAAGGGGATGGTGTTTACAATGAGCAGTTCTTC.

The chain carries TRBV7-2 and TRBJ2-7, with D perhaps TRBD2 (6 bases). Per germline, CDR1 SGHTA and CDR2 FQGNSA. Trimming left V 5 bases short and J 3 bases short, with 14 bases between. The CDR3 spans 14 residues. The CDR3 spells CASSRGPGVYEQYF. The CDR3 DNA is TGTGCCAGCAGCCGTGGACCGGGGGTCTACGAGCAGTACTTC.

In its sample, this clone was seen a few times. V and J are TRBV5-5 and TRBJ1-6; 8 bases match TRBD1. The CDR3 has 15 amino acids. The V gene end was trimmed by 0 bases and the J gene end by 6 bases; junction bases not matched to a gene: 2. CDR1 and CDR2 from the germline V gene are SGHKS and YYEKEE (reference sequence). In DNA form, the CDR3 reads TGTGCCAGCAGCTTGGGGACAGGGTTTAATTCACCCCTCCACTTT. It yields the protein CASSLGTGFNSPLHF. The variable domain in full, with the rest retrieved from reference TRBV5-5 and TRBJ1-6, is DAGVTQSPTHLIKTRGQQVTLRCSPISGHKSVSWYQQVLGQGPQFIFQYYEKEERGRGNFPDRFSARQFPNYSSELNVNALLLGDSALYLCASSLGTGFNSPLHFGNGTRLTVT.

This clone was counted between two and nine times. The V and J genes are TRBV29-1 and TRBJ1-6; TRBD1 might be the D (6 bases). V lost 3 bases and J lost 7, with 13 bases in between. The V gene's germline CDR1 is SQVTM and CDR2 ANQGSEA. The CDR3 runs to 14 residues. The CDR3 region is CSVEHRVENSPLHF. The DNA for the CDR3 is TGCAGCGTTGAGCACAGGGTGGAGAATTCACCCCTCCACTTT.

This clone was seen a handful of times. V and J are TRBV15 and TRBJ1-5; 9 nucleotides agree with TRBD1. With 1 base clipped from V and 7 bases from J, the junction kept 8 bases outside the gene matches. Per the germline V gene, CDR1 is LNHNV and CDR2 is YYDKDF (reference sequence). This CDR3 is built from 16 residues. The CDR3 loop reads CATSRGLGQGGQPQHF. CDR3 in DNA: TGTGCCACCAGCAGAGGCCTGGGACAGGGAGGACAGCCCCAGCATTTT.

This clone was seen a handful of times. The chain recombines TRBV10-3 with TRBJ1-2, with 9 bases that match TRBD1. The CDR3 is made up of 17 amino acids. V lost 8 bases and J lost 7; bases outside the gene matches: 20. CDR1 and CDR2 from the germline V gene are ENHRY and SYGVKD. CDR3: CAIGLWGQGNTGSGYTF. The CDR3 bases are TGTGCCATCGGTTTGTGGGGACAGGGAAATACTGGTTCTGGCTACACCTTC.

The chain employs TRBV18 and TRBJ2-1, with D unclear. Germline CDR1 KGHSH, CDR2 LQKENI. CDR3 length equals 12 residues. The V end was cut by 2 bases, the J end by 7 bases, with 6 bases between. CDR3 coding DNA: TGTGCCAGCTCACCAGGGGTGAATGAGCAGTTCTTC. Its translation is CASSPGVNEQFF.

The chain uses TRBV6-1 and TRBJ1-1; tentatively, D is TRBD1 (5 bases). CDR1 MNHNS and CDR2 SASEGT come from the germline V gene. Trimming pared 10 bases from V and 2 bases from J, leaving 20 bases between. The CDR3 loop spans 15 amino acids. CDR3 DNA: TGTGCCACCAACCGATATCTCGGACAAAACACTGAAGCTTTCTTT. This translates into CATNRYLGQNTEAFF.

This sequence joins TRBV25-1 and TRBJ2-7; D might be TRBD1 (6 bases). The CDR3 length is 13 residues. Trimming cost V 7 bases and J 3 bases, with 13 bases left between them. CDR1 is MGHDK and CDR2 is SYGVNS in the germline V gene. The CDR3 protein is CASKGQGRYEQYF. In DNA form, the CDR3 reads TGTGCCAGCAAGGGGCAGGGGCGCTACGAGCAGTACTTC.

This clone showed up just a few times. The V call is TRBV5-1, the J call TRBJ2-7; no definite D call. From germline, CDR1 is SGHRS and CDR2 YFSETQ. The CDR3 is made up of 13 amino acids. V lost 1 base and J 5 bases, leaving 10 bases between the germline ends. The CDR3 bases are TGCGCCAGCAGCTTGCGTTGGCAGGACGAGCAGTACTTC. Translating gives CASSLRWQDEQYF.

In this sample, this clone turned up a few times. The rearrangement joins TRBV27 to TRBJ2-7; D is possibly TRBD1 or TRBD2 (5 bases each). Germline lookup yields CDR1 MNHEY and CDR2 SMNVEV (reference sequence). Deletions cut 1 base from V and 5 bases from J, with 12 bases between. The CDR3 extends over 14 amino acids. The CDR3, as DNA: TGTGCCAGCAGTTTATTTCGGGGCTTGGACGAGCAGTACTTC. Protein sequence: CASSLFRGLDEQYF.

This clone was detected a few times. The chain links TRBV10-3 to TRBJ2-1; 7 bases agree with TRBD2. Trimming at V came to 6 bases and at J to 2 bases, leaving 7 bases not matched to a gene. This CDR3 spans 15 amino acids. The germline V gene has CDR1 ENHRY and CDR2 SYGVKD. CDR3 bases: TGTGCCATCAGCCCTAGGCGGGAGACCTACAATGAGCAGTTCTTC. The encoded protein is CAISPRRETYNEQFF.

This clone turned up a few times. This chain uses TRBV5-1 with TRBJ1-2; TRBD1 agrees at 10 bases. The CDR3 is 14 residues long. In germline, CDR1 is SGHRS, CDR2 YFSETQ. Germline trimming cut 4 bases from V and 6 bases from J; bases unmatched to any gene: 6. CDR3 DNA sequence: TGCGCCAGCAGCCTGACAGGGGGCGTCGATGGCTACACCTTC. This encodes CASSLTGGVDGYTF.

This clone was counted a few times. The rearrangement uses TRBV6-6 and TRBJ1-2; the D gene is possibly TRBD1 (5 bases). V was clipped by 5 bases and J by 5 bases, with 12 bases between them. Germline-derived CDR1 and CDR2 are MNHNY and SVGAGI (reference sequence). The CDR3 extends over 13 amino acids. The CDR3 DNA sequence: TGTGCCAGCAGTAAGACAGCGGTATATGGCTACACCTTC. Protein sequence: CASSKTAVYGYTF.

The gene calls are TRBV10-3 and TRBJ2-3; 11 bases align to TRBD2. The CDR3 extends over 16 amino acids. Germline V gene data show CDR1 as ENHRY and CDR2 as SYGVKD. After removal of 11 bases from V and 7 bases from J, the junction contained 17 bases not matched to a gene. The CDR3 nucleotides read TGTGCCGCCCGTAGCGGGGGGGCCGGCAAGATGAATACGCAGTATTTT. This translates into CAARSGGAGKMNTQYF.

The chain carries TRBV30 and TRBJ1-1; D is unresolved. From germline, CDR1 is GTSNPN and CDR2 SVGIG (reference sequence). The CDR3 extends over 13 amino acids. V was trimmed by 5 bases and J by 0 bases, leaving 10 bases between them. The CDR3 DNA reads TGTGCCTGGGGTGGGCATTTGAACACTGAAGCTTTCTTT. It translates to CAWGGHLNTEAFF.

The CDR3 nucleotides are TGTGCCAGCAGTCTGGGACAGGGACAGGCCTATGGCTACACCTTC. It encodes CASSLGQGQAYGYTF. The chain recombines TRBV11-3 with TRBJ1-2, with 9 bases aligning to TRBD1. Per germline, CDR1 SGHNT and CDR2 YENEEA. This CDR3 comprises 15 residues. The V gene end was trimmed by 6 bases and the J gene end by 4 bases; junction bases not matched to a gene: 9.